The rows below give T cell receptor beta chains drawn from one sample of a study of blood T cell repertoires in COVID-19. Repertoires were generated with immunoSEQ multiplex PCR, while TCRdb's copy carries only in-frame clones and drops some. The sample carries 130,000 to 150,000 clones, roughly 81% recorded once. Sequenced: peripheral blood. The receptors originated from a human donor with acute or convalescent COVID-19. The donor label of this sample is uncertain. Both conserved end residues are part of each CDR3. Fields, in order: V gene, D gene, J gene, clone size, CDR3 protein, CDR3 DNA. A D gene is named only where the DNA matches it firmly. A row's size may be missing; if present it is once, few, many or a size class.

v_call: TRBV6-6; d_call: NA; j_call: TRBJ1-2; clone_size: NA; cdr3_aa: CASSYSIGPGIHGYTF; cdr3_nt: TGTGCCAGCAGTTACTCGATAGGGCCAGGGATTCACGGCTACACCTTC
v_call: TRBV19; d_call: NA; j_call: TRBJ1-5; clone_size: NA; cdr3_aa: CASTLTAIGQPQHF; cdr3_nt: TGTGCCAGTACTCTGACAGCCATCGGTCAGCCCCAGCATTTT
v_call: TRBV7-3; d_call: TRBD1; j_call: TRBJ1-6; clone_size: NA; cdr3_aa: CASSFPRTGSNSPLHF; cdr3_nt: TGTGCCAGCAGCTTTCCCCGGACAGGTAGTAATTCACCCCTCCACTTT
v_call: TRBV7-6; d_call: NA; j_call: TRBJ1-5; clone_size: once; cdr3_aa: CASSQGGNSNQPQHF; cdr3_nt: TGTGCCAGCAGCCAAGGGGGAAATAGCAATCAGCCCCAGCATTTT
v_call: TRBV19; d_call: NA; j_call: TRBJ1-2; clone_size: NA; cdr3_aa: CASSIVLDSNYGYTF; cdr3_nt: TGTGCCAGTAGTATAGTTTTGGACAGTAACTATGGCTACACCTTC
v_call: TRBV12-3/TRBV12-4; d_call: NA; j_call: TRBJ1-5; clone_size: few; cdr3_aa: CASRESNQPQHF; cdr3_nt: TGTGCCAGCCGGGAAAGCAATCAGCCCCAGCATTTT
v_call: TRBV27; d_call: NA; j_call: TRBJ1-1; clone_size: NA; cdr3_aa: CASSLSGGNTEAFF; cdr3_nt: TGTGCCAGCAGTTTATCAGGGGGAAACACTGAAGCTTTCTTT
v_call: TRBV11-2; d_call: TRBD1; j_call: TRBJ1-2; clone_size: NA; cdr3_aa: CASSLHRTGGVGYTF; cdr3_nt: TGTGCCAGCAGCTTACACCGGACAGGGGGCGTTGGCTACACCTTC
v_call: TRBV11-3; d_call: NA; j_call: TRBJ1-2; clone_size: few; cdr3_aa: CASSAKRDTPNYGYTF; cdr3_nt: TGTGCCAGCAGCGCTAAACGGGACACGCCTAACTATGGCTACACCTTC
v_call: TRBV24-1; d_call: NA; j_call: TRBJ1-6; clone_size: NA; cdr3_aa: CATSVKSPLHF; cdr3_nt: TGTGCCACCAGTGTTAAATCACCCCTCCACTTT
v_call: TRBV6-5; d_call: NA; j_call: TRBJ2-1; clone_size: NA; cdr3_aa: CASSYSGPANEQFF; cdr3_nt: TGTGCCAGCAGTTACTCGGGGCCGGCCAATGAGCAGTTCTTC
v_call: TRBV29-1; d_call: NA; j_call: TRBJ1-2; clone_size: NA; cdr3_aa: CSVEAANYGYTF; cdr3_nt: TGCAGCGTTGAGGCGGCTAACTATGGCTACACCTTC
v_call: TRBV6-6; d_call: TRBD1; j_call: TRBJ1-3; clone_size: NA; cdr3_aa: CASTQSGGFGNTIYF; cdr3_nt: TGTGCCAGCACCCAGTCAGGGGGCTTTGGAAACACCATATATTTT
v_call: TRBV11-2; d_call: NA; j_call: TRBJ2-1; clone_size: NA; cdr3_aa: CASSLVISGYNEQFF; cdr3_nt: TGTGCCAGCAGCTTAGTTATTAGCGGTTACAATGAGCAGTTCTTC
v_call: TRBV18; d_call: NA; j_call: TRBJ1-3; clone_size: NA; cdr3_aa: CASSPTPSPGNTIYF; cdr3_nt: TGTGCCAGCTCACCTACCCCGAGCCCTGGAAACACCATATATTTT
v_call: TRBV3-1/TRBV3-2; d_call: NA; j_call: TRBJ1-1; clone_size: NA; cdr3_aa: CASSQAGQPNTEAFF; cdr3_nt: TGTGCCAGCAGCCAAGCCGGACAGCCGAACACTGAAGCTTTCTTT
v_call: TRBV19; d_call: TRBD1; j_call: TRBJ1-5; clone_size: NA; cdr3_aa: CASSPGQGYQPQHF; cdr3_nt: TGTGCCAGTAGTCCCGGACAGGGCTATCAGCCCCAGCATTTT
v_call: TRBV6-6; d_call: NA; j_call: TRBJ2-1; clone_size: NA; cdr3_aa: CASSQGTNEQFF; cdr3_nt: TGTGCCAGCAGCCAAGGGACTAATGAGCAGTTCTTC
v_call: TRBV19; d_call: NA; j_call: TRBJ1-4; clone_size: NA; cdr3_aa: CASSIDRTLGATNEKLFF; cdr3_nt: TGTGCCAGTAGTATCGACAGGACTTTAGGTGCAACTAATGAAAAACTGTTTTTT
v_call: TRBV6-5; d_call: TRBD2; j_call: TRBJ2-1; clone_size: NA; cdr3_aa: CASSLAGGRNEQFF; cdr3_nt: TGTGCCAGCAGTCTAGCGGGGGGGCGCAATGAGCAGTTCTTC
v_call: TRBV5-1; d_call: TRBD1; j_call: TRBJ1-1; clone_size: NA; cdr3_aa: CASSLARGRTEAFF; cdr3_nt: TGCGCCAGCAGCTTGGCCAGGGGGCGCACTGAAGCTTTCTTT
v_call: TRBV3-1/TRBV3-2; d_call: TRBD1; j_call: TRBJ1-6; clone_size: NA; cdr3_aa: CASSPQRGQGNSPLHF; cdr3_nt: TGTGCCAGCAGCCCACAGAGGGGACAGGGGAATTCACCCCTCCACTTT
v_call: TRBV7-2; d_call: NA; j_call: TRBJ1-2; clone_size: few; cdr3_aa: CASSLASAGDYTF; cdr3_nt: TGTGCCAGCAGCTTAGCTTCGGCAGGGGACTACACCTTC
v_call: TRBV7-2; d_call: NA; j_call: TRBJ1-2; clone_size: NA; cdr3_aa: CASSLYGGYTF; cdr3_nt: TGTGCCAGCAGCTTATACGGTGGCTACACCTTC
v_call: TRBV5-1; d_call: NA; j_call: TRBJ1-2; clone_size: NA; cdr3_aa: CASSSTTGRGYTF; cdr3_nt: TGCGCCAGCAGCTCCACGACAGGCCGCGGCTACACCTTC
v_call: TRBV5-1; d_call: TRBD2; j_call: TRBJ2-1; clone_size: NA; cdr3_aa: CASSLAERGPGGEQFF; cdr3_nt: TGCGCCAGCAGCTTGGCCGAGCGGGGCCCCGGGGGTGAGCAGTTCTTC
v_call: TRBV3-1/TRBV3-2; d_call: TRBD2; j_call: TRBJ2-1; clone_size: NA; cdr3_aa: CASSPWTSGGTKNEQFF; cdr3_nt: TGTGCCAGCAGCCCTTGGACTAGCGGGGGAACCAAGAATGAGCAGTTCTTC
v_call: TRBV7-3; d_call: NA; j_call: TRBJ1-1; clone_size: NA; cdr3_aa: CASSLGRDRGNTEAFF; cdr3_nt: TGTGCCAGCAGCTTAGGTCGGGATCGAGGGAACACTGAAGCTTTCTTT
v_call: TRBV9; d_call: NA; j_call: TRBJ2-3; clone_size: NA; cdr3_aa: CASSVDPGITDTQYF; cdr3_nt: TGTGCCAGCAGCGTAGACCCAGGGATCACAGATACGCAGTATTTT
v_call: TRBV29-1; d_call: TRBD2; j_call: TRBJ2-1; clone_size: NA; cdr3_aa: CSVEGERGVYNEQFF; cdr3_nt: TGCAGCGTTGAAGGGGAACGGGGGGTATACAATGAGCAGTTCTTC
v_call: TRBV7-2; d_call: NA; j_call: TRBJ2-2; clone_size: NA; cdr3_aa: CASSLRGTGWTGELFF; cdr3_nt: TGTGCCAGCAGCTTAAGGGGGACCGGATGGACCGGGGAGCTGTTTTTT
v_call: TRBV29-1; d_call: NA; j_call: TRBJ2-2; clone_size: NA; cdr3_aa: CSVDEEARGELFF; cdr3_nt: TGCAGCGTTGATGAGGAGGCCCGCGGGGAGCTGTTTTTT
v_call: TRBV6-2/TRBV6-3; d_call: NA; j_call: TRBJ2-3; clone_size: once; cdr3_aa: CASSSSAVNTDTQYF; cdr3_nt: TGTGCCAGCAGTTCCTCAGCGGTGAACACAGATACGCAGTATTTT
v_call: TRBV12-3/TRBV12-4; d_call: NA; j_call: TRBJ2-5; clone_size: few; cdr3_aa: CASSLAGLETQYF; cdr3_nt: TGTGCCAGCAGTTTGGCGGGGTTGGAGACCCAGTACTTC
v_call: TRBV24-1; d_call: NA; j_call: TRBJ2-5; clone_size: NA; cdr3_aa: CATSRGETQYF; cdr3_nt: TGTGCCACTAGTAGGGGAGAGACCCAGTACTTC
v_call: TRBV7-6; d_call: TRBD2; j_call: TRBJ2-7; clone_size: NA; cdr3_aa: CASSWASGAMSYEQYF; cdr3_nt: TGTGCCAGCAGCTGGGCTAGCGGGGCAATGTCCTACGAGCAGTACTTC
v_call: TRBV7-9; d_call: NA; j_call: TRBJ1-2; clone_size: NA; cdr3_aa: CASSLGSDFRPRWYGYTF; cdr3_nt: TGTGCCAGCAGCTTAGGGTCGGACTTTCGACCACGGTGGTATGGCTACACCTTC
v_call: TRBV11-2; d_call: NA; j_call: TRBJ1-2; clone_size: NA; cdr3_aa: CASSKRQASAYGYTF; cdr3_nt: TGTGCCAGCAGCAAAAGACAGGCGTCCGCCTATGGCTACACCTTC
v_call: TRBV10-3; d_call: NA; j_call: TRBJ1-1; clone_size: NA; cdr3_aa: CAISDRVGQTEAFF; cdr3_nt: TGTGCCATCAGTGACAGGGTAGGGCAAACTGAAGCTTTCTTT
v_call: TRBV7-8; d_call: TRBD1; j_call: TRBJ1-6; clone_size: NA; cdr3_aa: CASAQTGGNSPLHF; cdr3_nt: TGTGCCAGCGCCCAGACAGGGGGTAATTCACCCCTCCACTTT
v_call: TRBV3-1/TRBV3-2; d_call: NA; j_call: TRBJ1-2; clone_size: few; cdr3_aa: CASSQAGVRYGYTF; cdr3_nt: TGTGCCAGCAGCCAAGCAGGGGTGAGATATGGCTACACCTTC
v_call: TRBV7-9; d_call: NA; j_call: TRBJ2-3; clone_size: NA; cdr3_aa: CASSLPTASTDTQYF; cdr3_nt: TGTGCCAGCAGCTTACCGACAGCTAGCACAGATACGCAGTATTTT
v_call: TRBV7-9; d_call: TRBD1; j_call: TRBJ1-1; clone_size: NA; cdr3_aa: CASSYSPTGTNTEAFF; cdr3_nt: TGTGCCAGCAGCTATTCCCCGACAGGGACGAACACTGAAGCTTTCTTT
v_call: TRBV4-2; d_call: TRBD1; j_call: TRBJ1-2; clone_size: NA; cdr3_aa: CASSQLDRTYYGYTF; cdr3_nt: TGTGCCAGCAGCCAACTGGACAGGACCTACTATGGCTACACCTTC
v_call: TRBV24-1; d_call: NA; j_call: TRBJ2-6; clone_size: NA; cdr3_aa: CATSDERSGANVLTF; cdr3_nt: TGTGCCACCAGTGATGAGAGGTCTGGGGCCAACGTCCTGACTTTC
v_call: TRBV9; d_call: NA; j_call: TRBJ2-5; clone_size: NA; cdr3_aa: CASSVVGGLGETQYF; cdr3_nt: TGTGCCAGCAGCGTAGTCGGGGGACTGGGGGAGACCCAGTACTTC
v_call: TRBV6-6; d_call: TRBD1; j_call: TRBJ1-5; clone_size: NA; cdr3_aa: CASSFPGQSNQPQHF; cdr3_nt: TGTGCCAGCAGTTTTCCGGGACAGAGCAATCAGCCCCAGCATTTT
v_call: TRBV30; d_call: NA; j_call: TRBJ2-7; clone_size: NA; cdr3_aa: CAWRPRGSYEQYF; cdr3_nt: TGTGCCTGGAGACCAAGGGGAAGCTACGAGCAGTACTTC
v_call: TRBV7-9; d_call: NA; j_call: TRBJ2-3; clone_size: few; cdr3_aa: CASRGGLDTQYF; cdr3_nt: TGTGCCAGTAGGGGGGGTTTGGATACGCAGTATTTT
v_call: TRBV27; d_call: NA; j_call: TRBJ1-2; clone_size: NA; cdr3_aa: CASGGLNSGTPREGYTF; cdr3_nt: TGTGCCAGCGGAGGCCTAAATTCCGGGACACCGAGAGAAGGCTACACCTTC
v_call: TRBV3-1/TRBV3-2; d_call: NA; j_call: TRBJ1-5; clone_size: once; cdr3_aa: CASSPGHSIPNQPQHF; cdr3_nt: TGTGCCAGCAGCCCGGGACACTCGATCCCCAATCAGCCCCAGCATTTT
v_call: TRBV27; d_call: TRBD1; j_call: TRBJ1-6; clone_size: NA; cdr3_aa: CASSLSEGANSPLHF; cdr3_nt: TGTGCCAGCAGTTTATCAGAGGGGGCCAATTCACCCCTCCACTTT
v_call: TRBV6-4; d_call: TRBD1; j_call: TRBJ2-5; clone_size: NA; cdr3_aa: CASSETDRGETQYF; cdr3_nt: TGTGCCAGCAGTGAGACGGACAGGGGGGAGACCCAGTACTTC
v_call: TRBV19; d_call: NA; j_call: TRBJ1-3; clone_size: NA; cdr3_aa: CASSTTWGGLVGNTIYF; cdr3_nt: TGTGCCAGTAGTACCACCTGGGGGGGACTCGTTGGAAACACCATATATTTT
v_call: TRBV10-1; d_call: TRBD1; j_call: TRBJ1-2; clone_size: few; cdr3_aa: CASSESGTGGGYTF; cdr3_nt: TGCGCCAGCAGTGAGTCAGGGACAGGGGGTGGCTACACCTTC
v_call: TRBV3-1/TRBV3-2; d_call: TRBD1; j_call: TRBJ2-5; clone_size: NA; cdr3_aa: CASSLTLTGGETQYF; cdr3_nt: TGTGCCAGCAGCCTTACATTGACAGGGGGAGAGACCCAGTACTTC
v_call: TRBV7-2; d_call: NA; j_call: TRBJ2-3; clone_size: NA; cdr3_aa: CASSFSRSGDTQYF; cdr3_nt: TGTGCCAGCAGCTTTTCCCGGAGCGGAGATACGCAGTATTTT